This entry lists 2 T cell receptor beta chains sequenced from one sample in a study of blood T cell repertoires in COVID-19. Libraries were prepared by immunoSEQ multiplex PCR; TCRdb keeps only in-frame clonotypes and omits some of them. The profile covers just over 85,000 clones, with about 88% appearing a single time and 7.5% to 9.5% taken by the ten largest. Sequenced input: peripheral blood. Receptor source: a man aged 45-65 years with acute or convalescent COVID-19.

The CDR3 is CASISGNEQFF. CDR3 DNA: TGCGCCAGCATCTCGGGGAATGAGCAGTTCTTC. This chain connects TRBV5-1 to TRBJ2-1, with TRBD2 as a possible D gene (5 bases). V was pared by 6 bases and J by 7 bases, with 8 bases between. This CDR3 region has 11 residues. Germline V lookup: CDR1 SGHRS, CDR2 YFSETQ.

J is TRBJ2-5 and V is TRBV3-1 (or the pseudogene TRBV3-2); 11 nucleotides match TRBD1. Looked up from germline, CDR1 is LGHDT and CDR2 is YNNKEL (reference sequence). V lost 4 bases, J lost 5 bases, and 12 bases stayed unmatched. This CDR3 is built from 17 residues. CDR3 coding DNA: TGTGCCAGCAGCCTAAACCCCGGACAGGGGGCGGGTGAGACCCAGTACTTC. Encoded protein: CASSLNPGQGAGETQYF.